This T cell receptor beta chain was captured by sequencing in a study of blood T cells in healthy people across ages. The CDR3 is 13 residues long. From germline, CDR1 is SQVTM and CDR2 ANQGSEA. Trimming cost V 4 bases and J 3 bases, with 12 bases left between them. A sample-barcoded 5' primer and a J-beta primer mix were used in a second PCR of roughly 7 to 11 cycles. The template-switch adaptor was a 5' adaptor with 12 random nucleotides. It tagged each cDNA molecule. MiXCR was run by TCRdb on the 5' RACE reads, yielding one entry per CDR3 protein. The sample consists of 1.5 million to 2 million distinct CDR3 sequences, roughly 32% of them appearing once. This clonotype occurred once. A much bigger clone sits one base away, suggesting this may be a read error.

This receptor was taken from a woman aged 25 to 39 in good health. The sequenced sample was blood. J is TRBJ1-2 and V is TRBV29-1; tentatively, D is TRBD1 (6 bases). DNA for the CDR3: TGCAGCGTTGGTGGGGGCATGGACTATGGCTACACCTTC. It specifies CSVGGGMDYGYTF.